Presented here are 27 T cell receptor beta chains from one specimen sequenced in a study of cytomegalovirus exposure and HLA in healthy donors. The PCR contained 60 Vbeta and 13 Jbeta primers. Some clones are missing from TCRdb's copy, which holds only in-frame ones; the method was immunoSEQ multiplex PCR. The profile shows some 150,000 clones, around 76% of them singletons. Sequenced: PBMCs. The receptors shown here come from a man aged 60-69 years in good health and CMV-seronegative.

The chain has TRBV28 and TRBJ2-5, with TRBD2 as a possible D gene (6 bases). The CDR3 extends over 13 amino acids. V was clipped by 1 base and J by 11 bases, with 14 bases between them. Per germline, CDR1 MDHEN and CDR2 SYDVKM. CDR3 protein: CASSLFQWGEQYF. Written as DNA, the CDR3 is TGTGCCAGCAGTTTATTCCAATGGGGGGAGCAGTACTTC.

The chain links TRBV5-6 to TRBJ2-6; no clear D. This CDR3 region has 13 residues. Germline V gene lookup returns CDR1 SGHDT and CDR2 YYEEEE. The V gene lost 4 bases and the J gene lost 0 bases, with 2 bases spanning the gap. CDR3 residues: CASSLSGANVLTF. Here the CDR3 DNA reads TGTGCCAGCAGCCTCTCTGGGGCCAACGTCCTGACTTTC.

The gene calls are TRBV30 and TRBJ2-3, with TRBD2 as a possible D gene (7 bases). Germline V lookup: CDR1 GTSNPN, CDR2 SVGIG (reference sequence). The CDR3 extends over 21 amino acids. The V end was cut by 0 bases, the J end by 0 bases, with 28 bases between. For the CDR3, the DNA is TGTGCCTGGAGTGTAGTCGGGGACTATGAGGGGGGCCGATGGAGCACAGATACGCAGTATTTT. It encodes CAWSVVGDYEGGRWSTDTQYF.

This clone was observed once. This chain joins TRBV18 and TRBJ1-5; D is uncertain. The CDR3 is 14 residues long. Germline V CDR1 and CDR2: KGHSH, LQKENI. V lost 5 bases and J lost 2, with 10 bases in between. This chain's CDR3 is CASSTSGRNQPQHF. CDR3 bases: TGTGCCAGCTCAACCTCAGGCCGCAATCAGCCCCAGCATTTT.

This clone has a handful of counts. The same CDR3 arises from other DNA sequences in this sample as well. This sequence joins TRBV12-5 and TRBJ2-3; D is ambiguous. The CDR3 runs 11 residues. The germline V and J ends were trimmed by 6 bases and 4 bases, with 5 bases remaining between them. Germline V gene data show CDR1 as LGHNT and CDR2 as FRNRAP. Here the CDR3 reads CASGSADTQYF. The CDR3 nucleotides are TGTGCTAGTGGGTCGGCAGATACGCAGTATTTT.

V is TRBV7-9 and J is TRBJ2-1, with 9 bases lining up with TRBD2. Germline V lookup: CDR1 SEHNR, CDR2 FQNEAQ (reference sequence). V shed 8 bases and J 2 bases; nucleotides not matched to a gene: 7. CDR3 length equals 15 residues. In DNA, the CDR3 is TGTGCCAGCTGGCGGGAGGGGACCACCTACAATGAGCAGTTCTTC. It specifies CASWREGTTYNEQFF.

This clone has just a few counts. J is TRBJ1-5 and V is TRBV7-2, with TRBD1 identical over 9 bases. V gave up 2 bases and J gave up 1 base; unmatched junction bases: 9. Germline lookup yields CDR1 SGHTA and CDR2 FQGNSA. There are 18 residues in the CDR3. CDR3 nucleotides: TGTGCCAGCAGCTTAATTAGTACGGGGACAGGGAGCAATCAGCCCCAGCATTTT. Protein: CASSLISTGTGSNQPQHF.

The rearrangement uses TRBV7-8 and TRBJ2-7; TRBD1 matches at 10 bases. This CDR3 is 15 amino acids long. Germline V gene data show CDR1 as SGHVS and CDR2 as FQNEAQ. The ends lost 4 bases at V and 1 base at J; junction bases unmatched: 4. In nucleotides, the CDR3 is TGTGCCAGCAGCTCCTGGGACAGGGGATCCTACGAGCAGTACTTC. It encodes CASSSWDRGSYEQYF.

This sequence joins TRBV11-2 and TRBJ2-3, with a weak D call TRBD2 (5 bases). There are 15 residues in the CDR3. Trimming cost V 5 bases and J 1 base, with 13 bases left between them. The germline V gene has CDR1 SGHAT and CDR2 FQNNGV. CDR3 sequence: CASSLWTLGTDTQYF. CDR3 coding DNA: TGTGCCAGCAGCCTCTGGACTTTAGGCACAGATACGCAGTATTTT. The whole variable domain, filled in from reference TRBV11-2 and TRBJ2-3, reads EAGVAQSPRYKIIEKRQSVAFWCNPISGHATLYWYQQILGQGPKLLIQFQNNGVVDDSQLPKDRFSAERLKGVDSTLKIQPAKLEDSAVYLCASSLWTLGTDTQYFGPGTRLTVL.

The chain couples TRBV6-5 to TRBJ1-2; TRBD1 might be the D (5 bases). Trimming pared 6 bases from V and 7 bases from J, leaving 12 bases between. This CDR3 contains 12 residues. Germline V lookup: CDR1 MNHEY, CDR2 SVGAGI. CDR3 bases: TGTGCCAGCAGCACTGGCAGGGCTGGCTACACCTTC. Protein product: CASSTGRAGYTF.

The chain joins TRBV5-1 to TRBJ2-1, with a tentative D call TRBD1 (6 bases). Germline values: CDR1 SGHRS, CDR2 YFSETQ. The CDR3 totals 16 residues. V was shortened by 0 bases and J by 5 bases, with 15 bases between the two germline ends. The CDR3 DNA reads TGCGCCAGCAGCTTGGAAGTGGGGGACATCAACAATGAGCAGTTCTTC. It is translated as CASSLEVGDINNEQFF.

This chain joins TRBV6-1 and TRBJ1-5; 7 bases agree with TRBD1. The CDR3 totals 17 residues. Per germline, CDR1 MNHNS and CDR2 SASEGT. The V and J ends lost 4 bases and 0 bases, in that order; junction bases with no gene match: 9. The CDR3 is CASSAGTESYSNQPQHF. Written as DNA, the CDR3 is TGTGCCAGCAGTGCCGGGACAGAGTCTTATAGCAATCAGCCCCAGCATTTT.

The chain combines TRBV5-6 with TRBJ1-6; D is undetermined. Germline assignment: CDR1 SGHDT and CDR2 YYEEEE. The CDR3 covers 14 residues. Trimming took off 2 bases at V and 3 bases at J, with 6 bases between the two ends. CDR3 sequence: CASSFGYYNSPLHF. In DNA, the CDR3 is TGTGCCAGCAGCTTCGGGTACTATAATTCACCCCTCCACTTT.

The CDR3 spells CASSPQETNEKLFF. The DNA of the CDR3 is TGTGCCAGCTCACCACAGGAGACTAATGAAAAACTGTTTTTT. The V call is TRBV18, the J call TRBJ1-4; the D is unclear. CDR3 size: 14 residues. CDR1 and CDR2 (germline): KGHSH, LQKENI. Trimming pared 1 base from V and 2 bases from J, leaving 5 bases between.

With respect to this clone: At the DNA level, this CDR3 is encoded by other sequences in the same sample as well. The chain carries TRBV7-6 and TRBJ2-3; 7 nucleotides agree with TRBD2. This CDR3 has 16 residues. V was clipped by 2 bases and J by 1 base; unmatched bases: 6. Per germline, CDR1 SGHVS and CDR2 FNYEAQ. DNA of the CDR3: TGTGCCAGCAGCTTATTAGGCGGGGGTCGCACAGATACGCAGTATTTT. This codes for CASSLLGGGRTDTQYF.

The chain links TRBV7-9 to TRBJ1-5; TRBD1 is a possible D gene (6 bases). CDR1 and CDR2 from the germline V gene are SEHNR and FQNEAQ (reference sequence). V lost 4 bases and J lost 0, with 13 bases in between. This CDR3 spans 16 amino acids. The CDR3 spells CASSSKRQVSNQPQHF. In DNA, the CDR3 is TGTGCCAGCAGCTCGAAACGACAGGTTAGCAATCAGCCCCAGCATTTT.

This clone was picked up a small number of times. The identical CDR3 is also encoded by other nucleotide sequences in the sample. V and J are TRBV29-1 and TRBJ2-5; tentative D call: TRBD1 (6 bases). The V and J ends lost 4 bases and 4 bases respectively, with 22 bases between them. This CDR3 has 16 residues. From germline, CDR1 is SQVTM and CDR2 ANQGSEA. The CDR3 nucleotides are TGCAGCGTTGGTTATACCGGGTCCGGGACAAGAGAGACCCAGTACTTC. Translating it yields CSVGYTGSGTRETQYF.

The chain joins TRBV6-6 to TRBJ2-7; 11 nucleotides line up with TRBD2. The V gene end was trimmed by 4 bases and the J gene end by 3 bases; junction bases not matched to a gene: 2. Germline lookup yields CDR1 MNHNY and CDR2 SVGAGI (reference sequence). This CDR3 region has 14 residues. This chain's CDR3 is CASSWGTSGYEQYF. Written as DNA, the CDR3 is TGTGCCAGCAGTTGGGGGACTAGCGGCTACGAGCAGTACTTC.

The CDR3 DNA is TGTTCCGGGCAGAAGTCAGGGTTGGCGAACACTGAAGCTTTCTTT. Its protein product is CSGQKSGLANTEAFF. The chain recombines TRBV7-9 with TRBJ1-1; weak D call: TRBD1 (5 bases). Per germline, CDR1 SEHNR and CDR2 FQNEAQ (reference sequence). This CDR3 spans 15 amino acids.

The genes are TRBV11-3 and TRBJ1-4; weak D call: TRBD1 (5 bases). The CDR3 contains 14 residues. Germline assignment: CDR1 SGHNT and CDR2 YENEEA. Trimming cost V 6 bases and J 8 bases, with 16 bases left between them. CDR3 in amino acids: CASRGGPLMEKLFF. DNA of the CDR3: TGTGCCAGCAGGGGGGGACCCCTAATGGAAAAACTGTTTTTT.

The V and J genes are TRBV4-1 and TRBJ1-4; 7 nucleotides line up with TRBD1. V lost 2 bases to trimming and J lost 8 bases; unmatched junction nucleotides: 11. From germline, CDR1 is MGHRA and CDR2 YSYEKL. The CDR3 has 16 residues. The CDR3 coding sequence is TGCGCCAGCAGCCAATCTTCCGGGACAGTCGAAGAAAAACTGTTTTTT. As protein: CASSQSSGTVEEKLFF.

The CDR3 DNA reads as TGTGCCAGCTCATTACAGGGGACTTATAGCAATCAGCCCCAGCATTTT. It is translated as CASSLQGTYSNQPQHF. The chain employs TRBV18 and TRBJ1-5; 7 nucleotides align to TRBD1. Germline lookup yields CDR1 KGHSH and CDR2 LQKENI. CDR3 length: 16 residues. V lost 5 bases, J lost 0 bases, and 7 bases stayed unmatched.

CDR3 region: CSVDVQGGDTQYF. The CDR3 nucleotides read TGCAGCGTTGATGTGCAGGGTGGGGATACGCAGTATTTT. The V and J genes are TRBV29-1 and TRBJ2-3; a possible D gene is TRBD1 (5 bases). V was pared by 3 bases and J by 6 bases, with 13 bases between. Germline CDR1 reads SQVTM; CDR2 reads ANQGSEA. The CDR3 totals 13 residues.

The chain couples TRBV5-1 to TRBJ2-3, with 12 bases aligning to TRBD2. The V and J ends lost 4 bases and 0 bases, in that order; junction bases with no gene match: 3. Germline lookup yields CDR1 SGHRS and CDR2 YFSETQ. The length of the CDR3 is 16 residues. The CDR3 DNA reads as TGCGCCAGCAGCACTAGCGGGGGGCCGAGCACAGATACGCAGTATTTT. This gives the protein CASSTSGGPSTDTQYF.

The chain is built from TRBV7-6 and TRBJ2-1; tentative D call: TRBD2 (5 bases). Looked up from germline, CDR1 is SGHVS and CDR2 is FNYEAQ. The CDR3 totals 13 residues. V was shortened by 1 base and J by 7 bases, with 8 bases between the two germline ends. CDR3 in amino acids: CASSLVEVNEQFF. The CDR3 coding sequence is TGTGCCAGCAGCTTAGTGGAGGTTAATGAGCAGTTCTTC.

The V and J genes are TRBV11-2 and TRBJ2-7, with D possibly matching TRBD2 (5 bases). Per germline, CDR1 SGHAT and CDR2 FQNNGV. CDR3 length equals 14 residues. Trimming shortened V by 5 bases and J by 4 bases, and 15 bases separated the two germline ends. The CDR3, as DNA: TGTGCCAGCAGCAAACTAGGACGGTTTTACGAGCAGTACTTC. This encodes CASSKLGRFYEQYF. Complete variable domain (other parts from reference TRBV11-2 and TRBJ2-7): EAGVAQSPRYKIIEKRQSVAFWCNPISGHATLYWYQQILGQGPKLLIQFQNNGVVDDSQLPKDRFSAERLKGVDSTLKIQPAKLEDSAVYLCASSKLGRFYEQYFGPGTRLTVT.

V usage is TRBV28 and J usage is TRBJ1-4; 7 bases map to TRBD1. CDR1 and CDR2 from the germline V gene are MDHEN and SYDVKM. Trimming removed 6 bases from V and 5 bases from J; junction bases left unmatched: 9. This CDR3 has 15 residues. This chain's CDR3 is CASSPNRGINEKLFF. The DNA of the CDR3 is TGTGCCAGCAGCCCAAACAGGGGTATAAATGAAAAACTGTTTTTT.